This T cell receptor (beta chain) appears in the sequencing data of a study of blood T cells in healthy people across ages. Study observations and caveats: Total diversity from one million sequenced T cells was likely underestimated.

A minimum of 6 micrograms of total RNA was extracted per sample. This clonotype occurred a few times. Antigen unknown. Trimming pared 7 bases from V and 4 bases from J, leaving 13 bases between. Germline V lookup: CDR1 SGHRS, CDR2 YFSETQ. The CDR3 is 13 residues long. Combining a sample-barcoded 5' primer with a J-beta primer mix, a second PCR ran for roughly 6 to 12 cycles. TCRdb passed the 5' RACE reads through MiXCR, listing each CDR3 protein once. This table holds 1.6 million or so distinct CDR3 sequences, around 36% found once. The chain has TRBV5-1 and TRBJ2-3, with TRBD2 as a possible D gene (5 bases). Sample: blood. This sequence originates from a woman aged 25 to 39 in good health. CDR3 region: CASGNLGADTQYF. The DNA of the CDR3 is TGCGCCAGCGGGAATCTCGGGGCAGATACGCAGTATTTT.